This T cell receptor (beta chain) emerged from a study of OX40 agonist ivuxolimab in advanced cancers. Assay: immunoSEQ multiplex PCR; the TCRdb copy retains only in-frame clones and omits some. The sample has roughly 70,000 clones, approximately 90% seen once; the top ten hold 2.8%. The CDR3 contains 15 residues. In germline, CDR1 is SGHKS, CDR2 YYEKEE (reference sequence). V trimming: 4 bases; J trimming: 0 bases; junction bases outside the gene matches: 6. Specimen: CD4+ or CD8+ T cells sorted from blood, collected in a trial of the OX40 agonist ivuxolimab. This sequence was found in an adult with an advanced solid tumor such as melanoma, head and neck, liver or kidney cancer. The gene calls are TRBV5-5 and TRBJ2-7, with 8 bases fitting TRBD1. CDR3 sequence (DNA): TGTGCCAGCAGCGCGGGACAGGCAGCCTCCTACGAGCAGTACTTC. It yields the protein CASSAGQAASYEQYF.